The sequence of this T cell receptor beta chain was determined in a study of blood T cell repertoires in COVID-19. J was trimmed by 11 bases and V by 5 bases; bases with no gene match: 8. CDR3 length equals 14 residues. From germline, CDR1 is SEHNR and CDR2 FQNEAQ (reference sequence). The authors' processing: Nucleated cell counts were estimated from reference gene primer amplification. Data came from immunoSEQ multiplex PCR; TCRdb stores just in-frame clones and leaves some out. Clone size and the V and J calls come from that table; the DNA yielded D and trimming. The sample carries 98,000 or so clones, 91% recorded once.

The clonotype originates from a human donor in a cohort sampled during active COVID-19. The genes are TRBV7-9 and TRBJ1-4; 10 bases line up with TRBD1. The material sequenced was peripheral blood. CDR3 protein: CASSQAGQGSKLFF. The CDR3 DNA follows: TGTGCCAGCAGCCAGGCGGGACAGGGGAGTAAACTGTTTTTT.